This TCR beta chain was found in a study of T cell responses to AZD1222 COVID-19 vaccine (dated by TCRdb to the early 2020s). Some background on the complete study: AZD1222 recipients with second doses at about 4 weeks or about 12 weeks were pooled, because spike-specific TCR depth and breadth did not differ between schedules. A total of 230 to 250 trial participants underwent TCR sequencing, of whom about 200 received two doses of AZD1222 and some 26 received two doses of the MenACWY control vaccine. Trial participants were enrolled by age into subgroups of 18-55, 56-69 and 70-plus years, and roughly 160, 29 and 62 TCR-sequenced participants, respectively, were included in these subgroups. Broader findings and caveats from the paper: Because no day 14 peak-response samples were available, repertoires were characterized only after the peak T cell response. The 56-69-year group was small, and its depth increase did not reach significance, likely because of low power. A significant rise in spike-specific TCR breadth and depth was observed after two AZD1222 doses relative to day 0 and relative to MenACWY recipients. Reportedly, almost half of the unique spike-specific TCRs recognized epitopes lying outside the regions that are mutated in the B.1.351 and B.1.1.7 variants. Vaccine-associated CD4 TCRs spanned the whole spike protein, with dominant responses in regions 160-218 and 743-854. Only 5 to 7 AZD1222 recipients were SARS-CoV-2 seropositive at baseline, limiting conclusions about previously exposed vaccinees. Most participants were white British and females outnumbered males, and the authors suggested that clonal diversity may have been underestimated.

The CDR3 regions of human TCRbeta chains were analyzed by immunosequencing. As for the original processing: Repertoire TCRs were matched against a reference library of SARS-CoV-2-specific TCRs generated with the MIRA antigen-specificity platform. Breadth meant the fraction of unique TCRs that were SARS-CoV-2-associated, whereas depth meant the fraction of total T cells that were SARS-CoV-2-associated. Using the MIRA data, every spike-specific TCR was mapped to the spike region that the TCR reacted to and assigned to either a CD4 or a CD8 class. Log10-transformed breadth and depth values were compared by one-way ANOVA with Sidak's multiple comparisons tests. TCRdb stores this immuneACCESS table with in-frame sequences only. Part of the clones is absent; in the studies checked, under half of the shortfall reflects unresolved V genes, and no reason is known for the rest. V and J calls and clone size are copied from that table; D and trimming were computed from the DNA. The sample data list 100,000 or so clones, and more than 75% of these were observed just once. Of the sample, about 9.7% is held by the ten largest clones.

In this sample, this clone turned up once. The specificity of this receptor is unknown. Base qualities are missing; no much larger clone stands one base away. The germline ends are 20 bases apart after V is trimmed by 7 bases and J by 7 bases. CDR1 and CDR2, per the germline V gene, are SNHLY and FYNNEI. Spanning cysteine to phenylalanine, the CDR3 consists of 14 amino acids. Only the CDR3 DNA stays, 42 bases, in frame from base 1. The time point label of this sample denotes: baseline before first vaccination. Vaccinee samples were obtained from the UK trials COV001 and COV002, which included a single-blind randomized controlled phase 2/3 trial of AZD1222 (ChAdOx1 nCoV-19) in healthy adults. For TCRbeta chain sequencing, PBMC samples were collected from trial participants at day 0 and at day 28 after the second dose.

Recombination joined TRBV2 with TRBJ2-7; the D segment cannot be called with confidence. The specimen was peripheral blood, collected on day 0 of AZD1222 vaccination. The sequence was obtained from an adult in good health. The CDR3 region: CASNDGTYTWEQYF. At the DNA level, the sequence is TGTGCCAGCAACGACGGAACCTATACATGGGAGCAGTACTTC. When the CDR3 is completed using the reference TRBV2 and TRBJ2-7 genes on either side, the full variable domain is EPEVTQTPSHQVTQMGQEVILRCVPISNHLYFYWYRQILGQKVEFLVSFYNNEISEKSEIFDDQFSVERPDGSNFTLKIRSTKLEDSAMYFCASNDGTYTWEQYFGPGTRLTVT.